This T cell receptor (beta chain) was documented in a study of T cells in Graves' hyperthyroidism and ophthalmopathy. General study results and limits: Most thyroid clonotypes expanded above 0.001 appeared in blood too. From stable hyperthyroidism, ophthalmopathy was set apart by a 13 V-J model. The model forecast ophthalmopathy, anticipating it by a median approximately 7 months before onset.

Researchers amplified the TCR beta CDR3 regions from RNA transcripts. Primed by the HTBI set, a first-round RT-PCR was run on the TCR CDR3. One entry per CDR3 protein results from TCRdb running MiXCR on the multiplex PCR reads. This table holds hundreds of thousands of distinct CDR3 sequences, around a sixth found once. Criteria for exclusion of patients were uncontrolled infection, other autoimmune disease, pregnancy or lactation. This clonotype was seen a few times. Antigen: not known. This CDR3 comprises 17 residues. Germline values: CDR1 KGHSH, CDR2 LQKENI. The V segment lost 4 bases and the J segment 8 bases; nucleotides outside the gene matches: 9.

This rearrangement joins TRBV18 to TRBJ2-1; 15 bases map to TRBD2. Sequenced sample: blood. The receptor was derived from a woman aged 18-30 years with Graves' hyperthyroidism. Here the CDR3 DNA reads TGTGCCAGCTCACAAGAAGGACTAGCGGGAGGGGTAGATGAGCAGTTCTTC. Its protein is CASSQEGLAGGVDEQFF.